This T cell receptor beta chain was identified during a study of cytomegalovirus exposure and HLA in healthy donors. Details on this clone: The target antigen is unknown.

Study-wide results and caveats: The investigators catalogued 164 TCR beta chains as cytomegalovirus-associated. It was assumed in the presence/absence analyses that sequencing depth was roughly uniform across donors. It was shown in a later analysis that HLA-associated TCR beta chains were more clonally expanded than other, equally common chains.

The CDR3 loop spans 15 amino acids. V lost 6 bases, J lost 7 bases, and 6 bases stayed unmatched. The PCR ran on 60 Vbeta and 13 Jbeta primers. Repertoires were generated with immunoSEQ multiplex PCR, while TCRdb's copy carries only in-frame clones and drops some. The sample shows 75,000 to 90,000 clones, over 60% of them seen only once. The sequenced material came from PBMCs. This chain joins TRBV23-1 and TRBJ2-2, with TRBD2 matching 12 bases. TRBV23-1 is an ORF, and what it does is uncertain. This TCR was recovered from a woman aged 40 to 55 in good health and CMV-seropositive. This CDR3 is CASSLTSGSYGELFF. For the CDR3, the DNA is TGCGCCAGCAGCTTGACTAGCGGGAGTTACGGGGAGCTGTTTTTT.